This T cell receptor (beta chain) was recorded in a study of control samples from healthy donors and cancer patients. The length of the CDR3 is 15 residues. J gave up 0 bases and V 6 bases, and 7 bases lay outside the gene matches. Per the germline V gene, CDR1 is MNHEY and CDR2 is SVGEGT. Sequencing was performed with immunoSEQ multiplex PCR; in TCRdb, only in-frame clones are kept and a portion is missing. Among about 77,000 clones listed, around 94% were seen once. The rearrangement joins TRBV6-2 or TRBV6-3 to TRBJ2-7, with 8 bases matching TRBD2. The clonotype comes from a woman in her fifties or sixties in good health. The sample comprised blood. This CDR3 reads CASSRLALSSYEQYF. CDR3 nucleotide sequence: TGTGCCAGCAGCAGACTAGCGTTAAGCTCCTACGAGCAGTACTTC.